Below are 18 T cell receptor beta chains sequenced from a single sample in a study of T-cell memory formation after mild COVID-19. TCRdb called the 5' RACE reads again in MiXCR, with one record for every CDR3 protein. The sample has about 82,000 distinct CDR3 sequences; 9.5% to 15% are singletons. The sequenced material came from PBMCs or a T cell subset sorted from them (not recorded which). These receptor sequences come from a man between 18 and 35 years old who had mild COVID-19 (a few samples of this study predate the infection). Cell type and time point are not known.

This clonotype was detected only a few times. The CDR3 coding sequence is TGTGCCAGCAGGCAATCCGGGACAGGGTATGGCTACACCTTC. Protein: CASRQSGTGYGYTF. The rearrangement uses TRBV7-9 and TRBJ1-2; TRBD1 matches at 9 bases. The CDR3 runs 14 residues. Germline lookup yields CDR1 SEHNR and CDR2 FQNEAQ (reference sequence). J gave up 5 bases and V 6 bases, and 7 bases lay outside the gene matches.

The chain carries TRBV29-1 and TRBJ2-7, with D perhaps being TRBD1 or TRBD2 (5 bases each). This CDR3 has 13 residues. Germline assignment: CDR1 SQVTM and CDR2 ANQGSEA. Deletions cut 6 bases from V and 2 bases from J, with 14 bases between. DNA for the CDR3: TGCAGCGTAGAGACCGGGACGCCCTACGAGCAGTACTTC. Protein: CSVETGTPYEQYF.

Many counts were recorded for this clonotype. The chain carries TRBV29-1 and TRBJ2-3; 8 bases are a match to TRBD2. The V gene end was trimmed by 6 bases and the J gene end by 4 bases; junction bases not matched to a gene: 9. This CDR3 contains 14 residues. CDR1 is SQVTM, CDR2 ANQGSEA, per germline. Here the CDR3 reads CSVGVGLGADTQYF. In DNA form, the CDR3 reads TGCAGCGTGGGAGTGGGACTAGGGGCAGATACGCAGTATTTT.

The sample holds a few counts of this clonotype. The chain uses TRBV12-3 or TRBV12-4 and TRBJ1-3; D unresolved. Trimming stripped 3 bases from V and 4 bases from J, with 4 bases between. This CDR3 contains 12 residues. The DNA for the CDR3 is TGTGCCAGCAGTTTTGACGGAAACACCATATATTTT. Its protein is CASSFDGNTIYF.

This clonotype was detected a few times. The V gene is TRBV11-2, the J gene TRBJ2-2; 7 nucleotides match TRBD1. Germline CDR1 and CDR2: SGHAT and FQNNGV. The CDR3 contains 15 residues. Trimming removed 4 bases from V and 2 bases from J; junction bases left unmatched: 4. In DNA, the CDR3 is TGTGCCAGCAGCTCTGGGACAGACAACACCGGGGAGCTGTTTTTT. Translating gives CASSSGTDNTGELFF.

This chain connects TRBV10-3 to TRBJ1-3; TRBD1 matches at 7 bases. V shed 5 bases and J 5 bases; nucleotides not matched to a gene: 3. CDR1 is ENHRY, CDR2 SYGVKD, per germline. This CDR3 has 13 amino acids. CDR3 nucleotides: TGTGCCATCAGTAGACAGGGTAGAAACACCATATATTTT. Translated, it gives CAISRQGRNTIYF.

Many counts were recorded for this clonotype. CDR3: CASSHSWGAMDIQYF. In nucleotides, the CDR3 is TGCGCCAGCAGCCATTCTTGGGGGGCCATGGACATTCAGTACTTC. This chain connects TRBV4-3 to TRBJ2-4; possibly TRBD1 or TRBD2 for D (6 bases each). The germline gives CDR1 LGHNA, CDR2 YSLEER. Trimming took off 3 bases at V and 8 bases at J, with 17 bases between the two ends. There are 15 residues in the CDR3.

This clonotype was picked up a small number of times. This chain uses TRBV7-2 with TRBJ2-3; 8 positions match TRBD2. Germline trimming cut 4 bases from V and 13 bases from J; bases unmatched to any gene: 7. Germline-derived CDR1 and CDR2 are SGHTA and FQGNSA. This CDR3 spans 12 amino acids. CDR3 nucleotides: TGTGCCAGCAGCTCAAGTAGCGGGGCGGAGTATTTT. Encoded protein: CASSSSSGAEYF.

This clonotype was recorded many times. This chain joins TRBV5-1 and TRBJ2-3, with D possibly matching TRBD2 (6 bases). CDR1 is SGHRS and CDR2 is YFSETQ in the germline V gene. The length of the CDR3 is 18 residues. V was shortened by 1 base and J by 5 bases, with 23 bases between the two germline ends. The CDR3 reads CASSLSWASARMGDTQYF. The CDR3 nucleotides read TGCGCCAGCAGCTTGAGTTGGGCTAGCGCCCGGATGGGAGATACGCAGTATTTT.

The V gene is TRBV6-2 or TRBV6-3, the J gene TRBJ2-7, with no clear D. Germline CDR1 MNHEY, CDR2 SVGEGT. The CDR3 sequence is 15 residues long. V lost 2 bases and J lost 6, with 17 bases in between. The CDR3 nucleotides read TGTGCCAGCAGTTACGCAGCGATACGCACCGTCGAGCAGTACTTC. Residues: CASSYAAIRTVEQYF.

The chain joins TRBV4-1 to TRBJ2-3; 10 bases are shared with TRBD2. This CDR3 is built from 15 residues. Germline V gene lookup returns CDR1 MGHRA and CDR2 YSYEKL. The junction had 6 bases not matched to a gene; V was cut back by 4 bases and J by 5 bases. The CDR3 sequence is CASSRGLADEDTQYF. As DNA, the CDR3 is TGCGCCAGCAGCCGAGGACTAGCGGATGAAGATACGCAGTATTTT.

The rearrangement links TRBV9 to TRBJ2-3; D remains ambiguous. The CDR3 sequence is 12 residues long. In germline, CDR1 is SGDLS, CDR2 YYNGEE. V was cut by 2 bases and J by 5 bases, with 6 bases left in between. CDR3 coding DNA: TGTGCCAGCAGCGTGTCAGGAGATACGCAGTATTTT. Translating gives CASSVSGDTQYF.

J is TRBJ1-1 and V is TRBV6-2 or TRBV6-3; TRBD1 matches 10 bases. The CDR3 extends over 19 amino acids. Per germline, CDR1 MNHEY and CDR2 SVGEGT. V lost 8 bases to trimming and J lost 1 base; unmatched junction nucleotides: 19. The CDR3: CASVRRPGQGTPKNTEAFF. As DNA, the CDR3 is TGTGCCAGCGTTAGGAGGCCGGGACAGGGGACCCCAAAGAACACTGAAGCTTTCTTT.

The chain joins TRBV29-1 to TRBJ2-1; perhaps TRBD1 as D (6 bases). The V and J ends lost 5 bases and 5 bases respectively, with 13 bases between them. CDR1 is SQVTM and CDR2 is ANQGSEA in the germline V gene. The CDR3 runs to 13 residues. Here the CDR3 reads CSVNGAGDNEQFF. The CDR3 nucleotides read TGCAGCGTTAATGGGGCAGGGGACAATGAGCAGTTCTTC.

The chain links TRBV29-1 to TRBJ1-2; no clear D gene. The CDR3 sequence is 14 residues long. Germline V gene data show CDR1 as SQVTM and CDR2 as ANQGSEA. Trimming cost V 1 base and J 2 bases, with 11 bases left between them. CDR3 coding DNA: TGCAGCGTTGAAGGGGCCCCACCGAACTATGGCTACACCTTC. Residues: CSVEGAPPNYGYTF.

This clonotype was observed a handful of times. CDR3 sequence: CASRPGQGVNYGYTF. The CDR3 nucleotides read TGCGCCAGCAGGCCCGGACAGGGCGTAAACTATGGCTACACCTTC. The chain recombines TRBV4-1 with TRBJ1-2; 8 bases fit TRBD1. The trim removed 6 bases at V and 2 bases at J, leaving 8 bases unmatched. Germline values: CDR1 MGHRA, CDR2 YSYEKL. The CDR3 consists of 15 residues.

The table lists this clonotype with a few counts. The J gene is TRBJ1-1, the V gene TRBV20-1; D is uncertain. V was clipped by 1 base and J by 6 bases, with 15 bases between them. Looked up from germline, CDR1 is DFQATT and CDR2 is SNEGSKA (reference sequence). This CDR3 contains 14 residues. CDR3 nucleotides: TGCAGTGCTAGAGCCCCTGTCGACGGATCTGAAGCTTTCTTT. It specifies CSARAPVDGSEAFF.

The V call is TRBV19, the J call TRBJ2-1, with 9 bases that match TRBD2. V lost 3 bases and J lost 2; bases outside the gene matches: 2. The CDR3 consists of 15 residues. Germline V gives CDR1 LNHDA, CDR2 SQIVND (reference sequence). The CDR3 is CASSILAGTYNEQFF. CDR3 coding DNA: TGTGCCAGTAGTATTCTAGCGGGGACCTACAATGAGCAGTTCTTC.